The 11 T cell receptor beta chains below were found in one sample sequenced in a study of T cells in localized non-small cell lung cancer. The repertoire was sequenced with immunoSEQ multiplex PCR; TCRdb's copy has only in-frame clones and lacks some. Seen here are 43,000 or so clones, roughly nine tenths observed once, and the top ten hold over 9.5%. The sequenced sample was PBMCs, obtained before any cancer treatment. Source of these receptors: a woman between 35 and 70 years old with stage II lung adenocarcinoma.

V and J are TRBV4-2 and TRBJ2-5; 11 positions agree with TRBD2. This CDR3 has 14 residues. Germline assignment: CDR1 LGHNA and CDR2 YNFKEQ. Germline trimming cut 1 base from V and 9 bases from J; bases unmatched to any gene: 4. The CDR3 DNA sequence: TGTGCCAGCAGCCAAGGACTAGCGGGATCCCCCCAGTACTTC. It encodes CASSQGLAGSPQYF.

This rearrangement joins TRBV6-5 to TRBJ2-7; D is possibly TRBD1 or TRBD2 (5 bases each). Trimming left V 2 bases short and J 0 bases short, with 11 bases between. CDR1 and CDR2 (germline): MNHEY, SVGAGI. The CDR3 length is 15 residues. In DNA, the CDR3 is TGTGCCAGCAGTTACGGGGACCGGAGCTCCTACGAGCAGTACTTC. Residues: CASSYGDRSSYEQYF.

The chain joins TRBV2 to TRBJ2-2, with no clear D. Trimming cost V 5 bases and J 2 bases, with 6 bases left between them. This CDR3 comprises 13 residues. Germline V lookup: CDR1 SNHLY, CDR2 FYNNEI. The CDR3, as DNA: TGTGCCAGCAGTAGAGAAAACACCGGGGAGCTGTTTTTT. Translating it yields CASSRENTGELFF.

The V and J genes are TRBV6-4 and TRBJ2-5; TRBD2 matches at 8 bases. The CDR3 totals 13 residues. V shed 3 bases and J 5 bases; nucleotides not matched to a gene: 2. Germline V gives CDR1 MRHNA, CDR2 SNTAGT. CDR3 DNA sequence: TGTGCCAGCAGTGAGAGCGGGGGCGAGACCCAGTACTTC. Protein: CASSESGGETQYF.

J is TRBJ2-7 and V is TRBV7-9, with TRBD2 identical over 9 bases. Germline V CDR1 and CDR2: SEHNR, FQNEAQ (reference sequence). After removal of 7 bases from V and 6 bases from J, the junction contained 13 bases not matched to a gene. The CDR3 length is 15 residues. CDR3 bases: TGTGCCAGCAACGGGGCGGGAGGGCCATCAGGCGAGCAGTACTTC. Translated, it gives CASNGAGGPSGEQYF. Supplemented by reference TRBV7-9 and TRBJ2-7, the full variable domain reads DTGVSQNPRHKITKRGQNVTFRCDPISEHNRLYWYRQTLGQGPEFLTYFQNEAQLEKSRLLSDRFSAERPKGSFSTLEIQRTEQGDSAMYLCASNGAGGPSGEQYFGPGTRLTVT.

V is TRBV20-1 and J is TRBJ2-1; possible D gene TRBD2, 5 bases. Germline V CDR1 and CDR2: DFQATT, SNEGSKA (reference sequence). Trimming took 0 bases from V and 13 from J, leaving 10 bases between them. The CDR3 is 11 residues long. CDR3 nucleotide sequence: TGCAGTGCTAGAGACGGGGTGAGCCAGTTCTTC. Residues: CSARDGVSQFF.

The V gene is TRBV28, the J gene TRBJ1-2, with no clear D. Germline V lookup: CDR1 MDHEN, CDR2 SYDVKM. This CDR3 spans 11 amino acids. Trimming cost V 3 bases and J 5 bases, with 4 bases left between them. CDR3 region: CASSFRYGYTF. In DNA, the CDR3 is TGTGCCAGCAGTTTTAGGTATGGCTACACCTTC.

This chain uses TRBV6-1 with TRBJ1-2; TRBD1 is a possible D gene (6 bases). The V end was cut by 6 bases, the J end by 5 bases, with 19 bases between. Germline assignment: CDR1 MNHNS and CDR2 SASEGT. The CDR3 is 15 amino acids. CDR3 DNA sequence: TGTGCCAGCAGCCGACAGGCCGACCTTACTTATGGCTACACCTTC. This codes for CASSRQADLTYGYTF.

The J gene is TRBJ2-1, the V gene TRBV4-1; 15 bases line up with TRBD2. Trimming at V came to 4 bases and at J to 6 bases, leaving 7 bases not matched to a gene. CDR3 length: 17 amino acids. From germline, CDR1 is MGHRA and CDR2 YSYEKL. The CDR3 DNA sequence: TGCGCCAGCAGCCCCGGACTAGCGGGAGGGCCTGGCAATGAGCAGTTCTTC. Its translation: CASSPGLAGGPGNEQFF.

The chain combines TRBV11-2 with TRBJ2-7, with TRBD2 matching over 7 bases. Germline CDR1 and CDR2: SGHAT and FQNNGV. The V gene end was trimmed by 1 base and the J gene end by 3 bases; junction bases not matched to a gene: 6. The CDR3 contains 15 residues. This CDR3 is CASSLAAGVGYEQYF. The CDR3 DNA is TGTGCCAGCAGCTTAGCGGCGGGAGTGGGCTACGAGCAGTACTTC.

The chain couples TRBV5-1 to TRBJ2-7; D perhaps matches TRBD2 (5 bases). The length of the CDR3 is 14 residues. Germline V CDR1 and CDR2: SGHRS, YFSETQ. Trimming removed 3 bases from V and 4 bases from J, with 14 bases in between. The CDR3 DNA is TGCGCCAGCAGCTCCCCGGAGGTGGGGTACGAGCAGTACTTC. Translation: CASSSPEVGYEQYF.